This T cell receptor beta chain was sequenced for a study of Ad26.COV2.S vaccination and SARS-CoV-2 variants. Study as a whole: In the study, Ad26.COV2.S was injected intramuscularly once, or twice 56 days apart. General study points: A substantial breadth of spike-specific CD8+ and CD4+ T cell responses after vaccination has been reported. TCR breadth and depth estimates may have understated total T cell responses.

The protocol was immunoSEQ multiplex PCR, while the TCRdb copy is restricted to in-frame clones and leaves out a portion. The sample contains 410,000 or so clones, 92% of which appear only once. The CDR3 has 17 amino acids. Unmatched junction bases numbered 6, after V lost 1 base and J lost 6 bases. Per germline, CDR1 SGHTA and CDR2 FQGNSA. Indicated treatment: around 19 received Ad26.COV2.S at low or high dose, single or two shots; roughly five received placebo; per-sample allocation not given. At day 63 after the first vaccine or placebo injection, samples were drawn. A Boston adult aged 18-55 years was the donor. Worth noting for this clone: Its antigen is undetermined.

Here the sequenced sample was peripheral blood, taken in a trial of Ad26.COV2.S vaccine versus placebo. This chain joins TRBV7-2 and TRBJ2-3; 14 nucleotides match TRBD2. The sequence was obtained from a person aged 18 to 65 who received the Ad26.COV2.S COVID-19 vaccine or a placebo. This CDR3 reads CASSLGTSGGLRDTQYF. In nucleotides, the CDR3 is TGTGCCAGCAGCTTAGGGACTAGCGGGGGGCTGCGGGATACGCAGTATTTT. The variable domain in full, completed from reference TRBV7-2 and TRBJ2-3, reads GAGVSQSPSNKVTEKGKDVELRCDPISGHTALYWYRQSLGQGLEFLIYFQGNSAPDKSGLPSDRFSAERTGGSVSTLTIQRTQQEDSAVYLCASSLGTSGGLRDTQYFGPGTRLTVL.